This note documents a single T cell receptor (beta chain) sequence. What antigen it recognizes has not been identified. Base qualities are not recorded, but no much larger clone differs from it by a single base. Taken from the germline V gene, the CDR1 and CDR2 loops are MDHEN and SYDVKM. V loses 2 bases of germline sequence and J loses 0 bases, and the interval between the two ends is 8 bases. The CDR3 measures 16 amino acids from cysteine to phenylalanine. The kept DNA is CDR3 alone, 48 bases in frame from the first base. TCR CDR3 regions were amplified from genomic DNA by multiplex PCR using the deep immunoSEQ assay. For each cell subset, the extracted genomic DNA was distributed evenly across all wells of several immunoSEQ 96-well plates, and each plate served as one replicate. Each replicate PCR for sorted subsets received about 180 ng genomic DNA, equal to roughly 33,000 T cell genomes. Purified libraries were quantified with a Qubit 3.0 fluorometer, sized on a Bioanalyzer 2100, and re-quantified with the KAPA Library Quantification kit. Every immunoSEQ 96-well plate was sequenced on a separate single-read 150-cycle Illumina NextSeq 550 flow cell. As for the authors' bioinformatics: The immunoSEQ output contained only junctional sequences without quality scores, so filtering could not match that applied to full-length reads. To assign V/J genes and CDR3, sequences were annotated using PyIR, a Python wrapper for IgBLAST v1.9, with IMGT germline references. Reads with weak V/J assignments (E-value above 1e-6), missing CDR3, stop codons, out-of-frame junctions, or ambiguous translated residues were removed. V3J clonotypes were defined as sequences sharing the same inferred V gene, J gene, and CDR3 amino acid sequence. Percentage overlap between repertoires was computed as shared unique clonotypes divided by the size of the smaller repertoire. RTK rarefaction, the Chao1 estimator, and Recon v2.1 estimates of unobserved clonotypes were used to assess repertoire richness. OLGA was used to compute generation probabilities for all TCRbeta clonotypes that the gDNA method yielded from a handful of donors. TCRdb obtained this table from immuneACCESS and retained in-frame rearrangements with V and J assigned. These tables miss some clones; where compared with another copy, unresolved V genes account for less than half of the shortfall, and the remainder is unexplained. The V and J calls and the clone size are those of that table, but D and trimming were determined from the DNA. In this sample the table shows roughly 1,500,000 clones, around 98% of which occur a single time. Of the sample, roughly 0.42% is held by the ten largest clones.

The donors were healthy, HIV-negative adults who had no recently reported acute infections or vaccinations. Only Caucasian adults living in Nashville, Tennessee, USA were represented among the donors. CD4+ T cells were enriched by magnetic negative selection, after which naive cells were positively selected on CD45RA and the negative fraction was taken as the memory subset. Blood was collected by leukapheresis, and PBMCs were isolated by Ficoll-Histopaque density gradient centrifugation and then cryopreserved in liquid nitrogen vapor phase. Analytical flow cytometry was used to check the purity and quantity of each magnetically sorted T cell population. From each sorted fraction, genomic DNA was isolated and quantified by UV absorbance on a Nanodrop 2000c. This entry comes from a study of shared clonotypes between healthy human individuals (dated by TCRdb to about 2020). Regarding the research as a whole: The cohort comprised a couple of women and a few men aged 18 to 49 years. For each donor, CD4 naive and CD4 memory were each run on three plates, CD8 naive on two plates, and CD8 memory on one plate. To estimate repertoire size and how much clonotypes are shared between individuals, the study performed deep sequencing of blood TCR repertoires from about five healthy adults. To increase sequencing depth and limit assay-specific biases, TCR repertoire library preparation and sequencing were carried out by different laboratories using diverse techniques. Between about 0.85 and 9.5 billion PBMCs per donor were obtained by leukapheresis. Broader findings and caveats from the paper: When a few donors were compared, the shared fraction of clonotypes was about 5.5% for naive CD4, 3% to 4% for naive CD8, 2.3% for memory CD4, and less than 0.5% for memory CD8. Naive subsets generally had larger estimated clonotype richness than memory subsets. The genetic and exposure-history diversity represented was limited by the small number of donors. Based on pairwise subsampling, the degree of clonotype sharing among donors was expected to be affected by sequencing depth. Even with the large sequencing depth, rarefaction of the sorted-subset datasets indicated that sequencing was incomplete. Sampling was restricted to blood, and TCR repertoires in tissues likely differ from the TCR repertoires found in blood. Compared with non-shared clonotypes, clonotypes shared by all four sorted-subset donors had higher generation probabilities.

The clonotype originates from a man aged 25 to 40 in good health. The chain is made from TRBV28 and TRBJ2-6; the D gene identity is not certain. What was sequenced was naive CD4+ T cells sorted from blood. The sample's cell subset or site, from its label and the paper: CD45RA+ positively selected. The nucleotide sequence is TGTGCCAGCAGTTTAGCAGGAGCCTCTGGGGCCAACGTCCTGACTTTC. Translated, it gives CASSLAGASGANVLTF.